The clone carrying this T cell receptor (beta chain) is a singleton in its sample. No antigen is known for it. Treatment indicated: roughly 11-day PBMC culture with coronavirus spike peptide pools or control peptides (ViraFEST assay). Per germline, CDR1 SQVTM and CDR2 ANQGSEA. The trim removed 5 bases at V and 7 bases at J, leaving 10 bases unmatched. The CDR3 covers 15 residues. This record comes from a study of vaccination and CD4 T cells after COVID-19. Cultured CD4+ T cells had their DNA profiled by the Oncomine TCR Beta short-read assay. TCRdb re-analysed the PCR reads in MiXCR, keeping a single row per CDR3 protein. Here the sample spans tens of thousands of distinct CDR3 sequences, roughly 43% being singletons.

This specimen consisted of CD4+ T cells from blood, cultured in vitro, obtained after SARS-CoV-2 vaccination. The chain has TRBV29-1 and TRBJ2-2; 10 nucleotides agree with TRBD1. The source is a human donor who had recovered from COVID-19. In DNA form, the CDR3 reads TGCAGCGTTCTTAAGACAGGGGGCGTCGGCGGGGAGCTGTTTTTT. It yields the protein CSVLKTGGVGGELFF.